This record covers a single T cell receptor beta chain. Data came from immunoSEQ multiplex PCR; TCRdb stores just in-frame clones and leaves some out. Of about 140,000 clones in the sample, more than 80% were seen once. The data were obtained in a study of T cell responses to AZD1222 COVID-19 vaccine. Here the sequenced sample was peripheral blood, taken 28 days after the second dose of the MenACWY control vaccine. The sequence derives from an adult who received the MenACWY meningococcal vaccine as a control.

The CDR3 protein is CASSYGLAGSEEQYF. DNA of the CDR3: TGTGCCAGCAGTTATGGACTAGCGGGAAGTGAGGAGCAGTACTTC. The genes are TRBV6-5 and TRBJ2-7, with 12 nucleotides matching TRBD2. Germline V gene data show CDR1 as MNHEY and CDR2 as SVGAGI. The junction had 7 bases not matched to a gene; V was cut back by 3 bases and J by 7 bases. The CDR3 runs 15 residues.